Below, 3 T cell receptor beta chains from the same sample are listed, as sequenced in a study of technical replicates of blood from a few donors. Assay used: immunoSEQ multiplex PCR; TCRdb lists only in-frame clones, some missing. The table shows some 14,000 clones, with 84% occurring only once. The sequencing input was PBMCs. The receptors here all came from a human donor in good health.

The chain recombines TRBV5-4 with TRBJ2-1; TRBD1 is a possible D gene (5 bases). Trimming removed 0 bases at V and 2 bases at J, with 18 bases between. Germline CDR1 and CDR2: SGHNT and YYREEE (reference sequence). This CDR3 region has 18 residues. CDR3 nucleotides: TGTGCCAGCAGCTTGGGTGGGGCGCAGGGCCTGACCTACAATGAGCAGTTCTTC. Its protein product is CASSLGGAQGLTYNEQFF.

The CDR3 sequence is CASPDQPQHF. The CDR3 DNA is TGTGCCAGCCCAGATCAGCCCCAGCATTTT. V usage is TRBV6-4 and J usage is TRBJ1-5; D is unresolved. Germline V lookup: CDR1 MRHNA, CDR2 SNTAGT. CDR3 size: 10 residues. The germline V and J ends were trimmed by 8 bases and 5 bases, with 4 bases remaining between them.

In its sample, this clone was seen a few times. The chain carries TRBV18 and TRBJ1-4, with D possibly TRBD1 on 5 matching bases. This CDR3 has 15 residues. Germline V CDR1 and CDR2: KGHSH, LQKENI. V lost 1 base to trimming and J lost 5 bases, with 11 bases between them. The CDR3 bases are TGTGCCAGCTCACCACTCCAGGGCCGAAATGAAAAACTGTTTTTT. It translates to CASSPLQGRNEKLFF.